Sequencing of this T cell receptor (beta chain) was carried out in a study of cytomegalovirus exposure and HLA in healthy donors. Germline V gene data show CDR1 as MDHEN and CDR2 as SYDVKM. The CDR3 consists of 12 residues. The V end was cut by 6 bases, the J end by 8 bases, with 13 bases between. A multiplex PCR was run with 60 Vbeta primers and 13 Jbeta primers. Data came from immunoSEQ multiplex PCR; TCRdb stores just in-frame clones and leaves some out. The sample records approximately 70,000 clones, roughly 72% being singletons. The sequencing sample was made of PBMCs. The V gene is TRBV28, the J gene TRBJ1-1; D is possibly TRBD1 (6 bases). The receptor was isolated from a woman in her twenties or thirties in good health and CMV-seropositive. The CDR3 here is CASRWGPLEAFF. The CDR3 DNA is TGTGCCAGCAGGTGGGGGCCATTAGAAGCTTTCTTT.